The present T cell receptor beta chain was sequenced within a study of PD-L1 blockade in urothelial cancer. Study-level findings and limits: Durable-benefit patients expanded tumor-associated blood clones more at 3 weeks.

The CDR3 spans 14 residues. The V gene end was trimmed by 8 bases and the J gene end by 5 bases; junction bases not matched to a gene: 9. The V gene's germline CDR1 is MNHNY and CDR2 SVGAGI (reference sequence). Documented time point: pretreatment peripheral blood. Using immunoSEQ multiplex PCR, the repertoire was profiled, and TCRdb retains in-frame clones only, with some absent. The data hold about 51,000 clones, with roughly 86% observed a single time. About this clone itself: What it recognizes is unknown.

This chain uses TRBV6-6 with TRBJ2-5; 9 nucleotides align to TRBD1. The sample consisted of PBMCs, taken around atezolizumab (anti-PD-L1) treatment. The TCR originated in a man in his fifties or sixties with urothelial cancer. CDR3 amino acids: CASFTGGRGETQYF. In nucleotides, the CDR3 is TGTGCCAGCTTTACAGGGGGCCGGGGGGAGACCCAGTACTTC.